This note documents a single T cell receptor beta chain sequence. Its antigen is undetermined. The data derive from a study of cytomegalovirus exposure and HLA in healthy donors. V lost 3 bases to trimming and J lost 2 bases, with 10 bases between them. The germline gives CDR1 GTSNPN, CDR2 SVGIG (reference sequence). The CDR3 contains 13 residues. The PCR made use of 60 Vbeta and 13 Jbeta primers. As processed by the authors: Later reanalysis found 80 million or so unique TCR beta chains, around 10 million of them shared. Assay used: immunoSEQ multiplex PCR; TCRdb lists only in-frame clones, some missing. The V and J calls and clone size are taken from that table; D and trimming were inferred from the DNA. The sample carries 250,000 to 350,000 clones, 72% recorded once. Study-wide points: Reports state that TCR beta sequences accurately predicted most subjects' HLA-A and HLA-B alleles. V- and J-gene trimming of TCR beta was linked (in a later analysis) to a missense DCLRE1C variant.

The chain carries TRBV30 and TRBJ1-2; a weak D match, TRBD1 (6 bases). This clonotype was obtained from a female donor in good health and CMV-seronegative. The specimen was PBMCs. The CDR3 here is CAWSEGDNYGYTF. DNA for the CDR3: TGTGCCTGGAGCGAGGGGGACAACTATGGCTACACCTTC.